The rows below give T cell receptor beta chains drawn from one sample of a study of T cell responses to AZD1222 COVID-19 vaccine. Using immunoSEQ multiplex PCR, the repertoire was profiled, and TCRdb retains in-frame clones only, with some absent. Of about 150,000 clones listed, under 95% are singletons. The material was peripheral blood, obtained on day 0 of AZD1222 vaccination. The receptors here all came from an adult in good health. CDR3s include the opening cysteine and the closing phenylalanine or tryptophan. The order of the fields is D gene, clone size, J gene, V gene, CDR3 DNA, CDR3 protein. A D gene is named only where the DNA matches it firmly. Clone size is not always given. Where it is, it says once, few, many or a class for expanded clones.

>.|.|TRBJ1-1|TRBV24-1
TGTGCCACCAGTGATGAGGGCACTGAAGCTTTCTTT
CATSDEGTEAFF
>TRBD1|.|TRBJ2-2|TRBV18
TGTGCCAGCTCACCCCGACAGGGGGCAGACACCGGGGAGCTGTTTTTT
CASSPRQGADTGELFF
>.|.|TRBJ1-5|TRBV28
TGTGCCAGCTGGAGCCGGGGGTTGGGCAATCAGCCCCAGCATTTT
CASWSRGLGNQPQHF
>TRBD1|.|TRBJ2-2|TRBV9
TGTGCCAGCAGCGTAGCCACCCCGGGACAGGGGTGGGTCGGGGAGCTGTTTTTT
CASSVATPGQGWVGELFF
>TRBD1|.|TRBJ2-2|TRBV7-3
TGTGCCAGCAGCTTAAACAGGGGCACCGGGGAGCTGTTTTTT
CASSLNRGTGELFF
>.|once|TRBJ1-5|TRBV18
TGTGCCAGCTCACCCGGGGGGGGGCCGTTGGATCAGCCCCAGCATTTT
CASSPGGGPLDQPQHF
>.|few|TRBJ1-3|TRBV15
TGTGCCACCAGCAGAGATTTCGGAACTACCTCTGGAAACACCATATATTTT
CATSRDFGTTSGNTIYF
>TRBD2|.|TRBJ2-1|TRBV9
TGTGCCAGCAGCACCGGGACTAAAGTCGACAATGAGCAGTTCTTC
CASSTGTKVDNEQFF
>.|.|TRBJ2-7|TRBV11-2
TGTGCCAGCAGCTTAGATATGGCCCCAGGGAGGTACGAGCAGTACTTC
CASSLDMAPGRYEQYF
>TRBD1|few|TRBJ2-4|TRBV5-1
TGCGCCAGCAGCTTCGGACAGGGGGTTCTAGCCAAAAACATTCAGTACTTC
CASSFGQGVLAKNIQYF
>TRBD1|.|TRBJ1-1|TRBV12-3/TRBV12-4
TGTGCCAGCAGTTTGGACAGGGGGACTGAAGCTTTCTTT
CASSLDRGTEAFF
>TRBD2|.|TRBJ2-3|TRBV5-1
TGCGCCAGCACAAAGCTTTGGACTAGCGGGAGTGGCACAGATACGCAGTATTTT
CASTKLWTSGSGTDTQYF
>.|.|TRBJ2-1|TRBV7-7
TGTGCTAGCAGCACGGACTATTACAATGAGCAGTTCTTC
CASSTDYYNEQFF
>TRBD2|.|TRBJ2-1|TRBV20-1
TGCAGTGCTAGTGTACTAGCGGGGGACCTGGGGCAGTTCTTC
CSASVLAGDLGQFF
>TRBD1|.|TRBJ2-1|TRBV6-4
TGTGCCAGCAGTGCCAGGACAGGATACAATGAGCAGTTCTTC
CASSARTGYNEQFF
>.|.|TRBJ1-1|TRBV3-1/TRBV3-2
TGTGCCAGCGGGCAGCCCGGCCTAAACACTGAAGCTTTCTTT
CASGQPGLNTEAFF
>.|.|TRBJ1-5|TRBV2
TGTGCCAGCAGTGATAGGGCAGACAATCAGCCCCAGCATTTT
CASSDRADNQPQHF
>.|.|TRBJ2-7|TRBV27
TGTGCCAGCAGTTTATCCACCCGGGTAGAGGACTACGAGCAGTACTTC
CASSLSTRVEDYEQYF
>.|.|TRBJ1-2|TRBV5-1
TGCGCCAGCAGCTTGATTGGTGGGGGCTTAGACACCTTC
CASSLIGGGLDTF
>TRBD1|.|TRBJ2-5|TRBV5-1
TGCGCCAGCCGGACAGGGGGTTTTCAGGACCAAGAGACCCAGTACTTC
CASRTGGFQDQETQYF
>.|.|TRBJ2-2|TRBV29-1
TGCAGCGCCGACAAGGGATACACCGGGGAGCTGTTTTTT
CSADKGYTGELFF
>.|.|TRBJ2-3|TRBV6-5
TGTGCCAGCAGTTACGACCCTCCCCCAGATACGCAGTATTTT
CASSYDPPPDTQYF
>TRBD1|.|TRBJ2-7|TRBV28
TGTGCCAGCAGTTTATGGACAGGGAGCACCTACGAGCAGTACTTC
CASSLWTGSTYEQYF
>.|.|TRBJ2-2|TRBV29-1
TGCAGCGTTGTGTATTTACGGGGTAAGGAGAACACCGGGGAGCTGTTTTTT
CSVVYLRGKENTGELFF
>TRBD1|.|TRBJ2-3|TRBV19
TGTGCCAGTACCACCCTGCGGGACAGGGGCTTCGATACGCAGTATTTT
CASTTLRDRGFDTQYF
>.|.|TRBJ1-1|TRBV15
TGTGCCACCAGCAGCGGGTTTGAAGCTTTCTTT
CATSSGFEAFF
>.|.|TRBJ1-1|TRBV5-1
TGCGCCAGCAGCTTGGGACGGCCGAACACTGAAGCTTTCTTT
CASSLGRPNTEAFF
>.|.|TRBJ2-6|TRBV15
TGTGCCACCAGCGGATATTCGGGGGCCAACGTCCTGACTTTC
CATSGYSGANVLTF
>TRBD1|.|TRBJ1-2|TRBV5-1
TGCGCCAGCAGCACCGGCGGACAGGGGGCGCGGTATGGCTACACCTTC
CASSTGGQGARYGYTF
>.|.|TRBJ1-2|TRBV6-5
TGTGCCAGCAGACGGGACCTTAACTATGGCTACACCTTC
CASRRDLNYGYTF
>.|once|TRBJ1-1|TRBV11-2
TGTGCCAGCAGCTTAGACAGATACACTGAAGCTTTCTTT
CASSLDRYTEAFF
>.|.|TRBJ1-6|TRBV9
TGTGCCAGCAGCCCAAGGAACAGTAATTCACCCCTCCACTTT
CASSPRNSNSPLHF
>.|.|TRBJ1-2|TRBV4-3
TGCGCCAGCAGCCCAGCCCACTACAGGGTAGGTCTCTATGGCTACACCTTC
CASSPAHYRVGLYGYTF
>TRBD1|.|TRBJ2-3|TRBV10-2
TGCGCCAGCGTTCGTCGGGACAGGGGGCTTGGAGATACGCAGTATTTT
CASVRRDRGLGDTQYF
>.|.|TRBJ1-3|TRBV7-9
TGTGCCAGCAGCACCCGGGACGTCGGAAACACCATATATTTT
CASSTRDVGNTIYF
>.|.|TRBJ2-2|TRBV9
TGTGCCAGCAGCGTCCCCGGGGGTGGCACCGGGGAGCTGTTTTTT
CASSVPGGGTGELFF
>.|.|TRBJ1-6|TRBV7-8
TGTGCCAGCAGCTTAGTGGGGCAGGAGAGCTCCTATAATTCACCCCTCCACTTT
CASSLVGQESSYNSPLHF
>.|.|TRBJ2-6|TRBV3-1/TRBV3-2
TGTGCCAGCAGCCAAGATGGCAGTTTCTCTGGGGCCAACGTCCTGACTTTC
CASSQDGSFSGANVLTF
>.|once|TRBJ1-3|TRBV3-1/TRBV3-2
TGTGCCAGCAGGGGGGCCGTTGGAAACACCATATATTTT
CASRGAVGNTIYF